This record looks at one T cell receptor beta chain sequence and its context. This CDR3 comprises 15 residues. In germline, CDR1 is SGHDT, CDR2 YYEEEE. V shed 4 bases and J shed 2 bases, with 15 bases lying between them. These data belong to a study of T cell changes during pregnancy in multiple sclerosis. Generated by immunoSEQ multiplex PCR, the TCRdb table keeps only in-frame clones and is missing some. The table shows about 80,000 clones, with around 92% occurring only once. The chain combines TRBV5-6 with TRBJ2-5; D possibly corresponds to TRBD2 (5 bases). The source was peripheral blood, collected before pregnancy. This clonotype was sampled from a female donor with multiple sclerosis, enrolled in a pregnancy study. The CDR3 DNA reads TGTGCCAGCAGCCGCCACCTTTCGGGGCAAGAGACCCAGTACTTC. It codes for CASSRHLSGQETQYF.